The clone carrying this TCR beta chain was seen many times. The target antigen is unknown. The sample comes from a study of T-cell reconstitution after alpha-beta-depleted transplantation in children. Unique molecular identifiers were incorporated when the TCRbeta library was constructed. TCRdb recomputed calls from the PCR reads with MiXCR, one row per CDR3 protein. The table has fewer than 250,000 distinct CDR3 sequences, approximately 19% seen once. Findings and caveats of the study: T cells produced anew were the main source of T-cell counts and diversity one year after transplant. TCRbeta diversity was high at day 60 in some patients (a result of surviving recipient T cells and thymic progenitors). Reported findings indicate that, about two months after transplant, alpha-beta T cells came from several hundred expanded clones, which were derived from non-depleted graft cells.

The germline V and J ends were trimmed by 0 bases and 2 bases, with 7 bases remaining between them. This CDR3 has 14 amino acids. Germline values: CDR1 MNHEY, CDR2 SVGAGI. The sequencing used PBMCs, mostly from graft donor cells, collected 360 days after TCRalphabeta/CD19-depleted stem cell transplant. The receptor comes from a male patient aged 2-10 years who had a stem cell transplant for acute lymphoblastic leukemia, so the T cells may come from the graft donor. The J gene is TRBJ2-5, the V gene TRBV6-5, with a weak D call TRBD2 (6 bases). The CDR3: CASSYSGGQETQYF. In nucleotides, the CDR3 is TGTGCCAGCAGTTACTCGGGGGGACAAGAGACCCAGTACTTC.